A selection of T cell receptor beta chains follows, all from one sample in a study of identical twins. In TCRdb, the 5' RACE reads were re-called with MiXCR into one record per CDR3 protein. The sample comprises about 280,000 distinct CDR3 sequences, approximately 8.5% of which are singletons, and 2.1% rests with the top ten. A further study also used this sample, focusing on yellow fever vaccine responses in identical twins.

Sequencing used memory (CD45RO+) T cells sorted from blood. These receptor sequences come from a woman aged 18 to 35 in good health. The CDR3 runs from the conserved cysteine through the conserved F or W. D genes are given only for firm matches. Not every row has a clone size; where given, it reads once, few, many or a size class.

J: TRBJ2-5; V: TRBV15; D: TRBD2; size: many; CDR3: CATSRQRRGLAETQYF; DNA: TGTGCCACCAGCAGACAGCGGAGGGGACTAGCAGAGACCCAGTACTTC
J: TRBJ2-7; V: TRBV18; D: .; size: few; CDR3: CASSPPVKPYEQYF; DNA: TGTGCCAGCTCACCACCAGTCAAACCCTACGAGCAGTACTTC
J: TRBJ2-3; V: TRBV28; D: TRBD1; size: many; CDR3: CASSPPGQGSTDTQYF; DNA: TGTGCCAGCAGTCCACCGGGACAGGGTAGCACAGATACGCAGTATTTT
J: TRBJ2-7; V: TRBV2; D: .; size: few; CDR3: CASRRTSYEQYF; DNA: TGTGCCAGCAGGAGGACCTCCTACGAGCAGTACTTC
J: TRBJ2-5; V: TRBV5-6; D: .; size: many; CDR3: CASSVEKTQYF; DNA: TGTGCCAGCAGCGTCGAGAAGACCCAGTACTTC
J: TRBJ2-6; V: TRBV21-1; D: .; size: .; CDR3: CASRAGESSGANVLTF; DNA: TGTGCCAGCAGGGCAGGGGAGAGTTCTGGGGCCAACGTCCTGACTTTC
J: TRBJ2-3; V: TRBV18; D: TRBD2; size: .; CDR3: CASSPIGTSGSDTQYF; DNA: TGTGCCAGCTCACCTATCGGAACTAGCGGGAGTGATACGCAGTATTTT
J: TRBJ2-5; V: TRBV20-1; D: TRBD2; size: many; CDR3: CSARDLAGGDQETQYF; DNA: TGCAGTGCTAGAGATTTAGCGGGGGGGGACCAAGAGACCCAGTACTTC
J: TRBJ1-6; V: TRBV20-1; D: TRBD1; size: .; CDR3: CSAAYAGGGLHNSPLHF; DNA: TGCAGTGCTGCCTATGCAGGGGGCGGCCTCCATAATTCACCCCTCCACTTT
J: TRBJ2-5; V: TRBV20-1; D: .; size: .; CDR3: CSATLPGFKTQYF; DNA: TGCAGTGCTACTCTGCCCGGTTTTAAGACCCAGTACTTC
J: TRBJ2-6; V: TRBV6-2/TRBV6-3; D: .; size: .; CDR3: CASSPRASSGANVLTF; DNA: TGTGCCAGCAGTCCCCGGGCCAGCTCTGGGGCCAACGTCCTGACTTTC
J: TRBJ2-3; V: TRBV28; D: .; size: .; CDR3: CATAGVDTQYF; DNA: TGTGCCACCGCAGGGGTGGATACGCAGTATTTT
J: TRBJ2-3; V: TRBV4-2; D: TRBD2; size: many; CDR3: CASSQVSSGGSTDTQYF; DNA: TGTGCCAGCAGCCAAGTGTCTAGCGGGGGGAGCACAGATACGCAGTATTTT
J: TRBJ2-5; V: TRBV5-1; D: TRBD2; size: many; CDR3: CASSLAQRGAQETQYF; DNA: TGCGCCAGCAGCTTGGCCCAGCGGGGGGCTCAAGAGACCCAGTACTTC
J: TRBJ2-5; V: TRBV20-1; D: .; size: few; CDR3: CSARDPASGETQYF; DNA: TGCAGTGCTAGAGATCCGGCTAGTGGGGAGACCCAGTACTTC
J: TRBJ2-3; V: TRBV9; D: .; size: .; CDR3: CASSAQVITDTQYF; DNA: TGTGCCAGCAGCGCACAAGTAATCACAGATACGCAGTATTTT
J: TRBJ1-6; V: TRBV4-1; D: .; size: many; CDR3: CASSQDRGNSPLHF; DNA: TGCGCCAGCAGCCAAGATAGGGGGAATTCACCCCTCCACTTT
J: TRBJ2-7; V: TRBV20-1; D: .; size: many; CDR3: CSASAQAYEQYF; DNA: TGCAGTGCTAGTGCCCAGGCCTACGAGCAGTACTTC
J: TRBJ2-3; V: TRBV6-5; D: .; size: .; CDR3: CASSYIVRDTDTQYF; DNA: TGTGCCAGCAGTTACATAGTAAGGGACACAGATACGCAGTATTTT
J: TRBJ2-5; V: TRBV3-1; D: .; size: few; CDR3: CASSQTRSGQETQYF; DNA: TGTGCCAGCAGCCAAACTCGGTCGGGCCAAGAGACCCAGTACTTC
J: TRBJ1-1; V: TRBV27; D: TRBD1; size: .; CDR3: CASSTLTGGEAFF; DNA: TGTGCCAGCAGTACCCTGACAGGGGGGGAAGCTTTCTTT
J: TRBJ2-7; V: TRBV6-1; D: .; size: few; CDR3: CASRIGTASEQYF; DNA: TGTGCCAGCAGAATAGGGACCGCTTCCGAGCAGTACTTC
J: TRBJ2-1; V: TRBV27; D: .; size: few; CDR3: CASRRDLGFNEQFF; DNA: TGTGCCAGCAGGCGGGACCTAGGGTTCAATGAGCAGTTCTTC
J: TRBJ2-1; V: TRBV20-1; D: .; size: .; CDR3: CSGPPAGPNPTNEQFF; DNA: TGCAGTGGCCCGCCGGCCGGTCCCAACCCTACCAATGAGCAGTTCTTC
J: TRBJ1-2; V: TRBV20-1; D: .; size: many; CDR3: CSAYTGANYGYTF; DNA: TGCAGTGCCTATACGGGGGCTAACTATGGCTACACCTTC
J: TRBJ2-3; V: TRBV6-1; D: .; size: .; CDR3: CASAQWGGGTDTQYF; DNA: TGTGCCAGCGCCCAGTGGGGCGGAGGGACAGATACGCAGTATTTT
J: TRBJ2-2; V: TRBV20-1; D: TRBD2; size: once; CDR3: CSARRSGGFTGELFF; DNA: TGCAGTGCTAGAAGGAGCGGGGGGTTCACCGGGGAGCTGTTTTTT
J: TRBJ2-1; V: TRBV27; D: TRBD2; size: .; CDR3: CASSLYLSGGAGDNEQFF; DNA: TGTGCCAGCAGCCTCTACCTTAGCGGGGGGGCAGGAGACAATGAGCAGTTCTTC
J: TRBJ2-3; V: TRBV5-1; D: .; size: .; CDR3: CASSPAGRGHTDTQYF; DNA: TGCGCCAGCAGCCCTGCGGGGCGGGGACACACAGATACGCAGTATTTT
J: TRBJ1-1; V: TRBV7-8; D: TRBD1; size: many; CDR3: CASSLVMAGGDTEAFF; DNA: TGTGCCAGCAGCTTAGTTATGGCAGGGGGTGACACTGAAGCTTTCTTT
J: TRBJ2-1; V: TRBV2; D: TRBD2; size: many; CDR3: CASRHQAGAHNEQFF; DNA: TGTGCCAGCAGACACCAAGCGGGGGCTCACAATGAGCAGTTCTTC
J: TRBJ1-2; V: TRBV20-1; D: .; size: few; CDR3: CSARDKPDTYGYTF; DNA: TGCAGTGCTAGAGATAAGCCAGATACCTATGGCTACACCTTC
J: TRBJ1-6; V: TRBV5-5; D: .; size: many; CDR3: CASSSNPGVSNSPLHF; DNA: TGTGCCAGCAGTTCCAATCCTGGGGTGAGCAATTCACCCCTCCACTTT
J: TRBJ2-3; V: TRBV6-1; D: TRBD1; size: many; CDR3: CASRDSPGDTQYF; DNA: TGTGCCAGCCGGGACAGCCCGGGAGATACGCAGTATTTT
J: TRBJ2-2; V: TRBV7-3; D: TRBD1; size: few; CDR3: CASSLEGAMNTGELFF; DNA: TGTGCCAGCAGCTTAGAGGGGGCCATGAACACCGGGGAGCTGTTTTTT
J: TRBJ1-1; V: TRBV4-2; D: .; size: .; CDR3: CASSPPDRLNTEAFF; DNA: TGTGCCAGCAGCCCTCCCGACAGATTGAACACTGAAGCTTTCTTT
J: TRBJ2-5; V: TRBV5-4; D: TRBD2; size: few; CDR3: CASSLGRGAQETQYF; DNA: TGTGCCAGCAGCTTGGGGCGGGGGGCACAAGAGACCCAGTACTTC
J: TRBJ2-1; V: TRBV7-8; D: .; size: few; CDR3: CASSLKRAANSYNEQFF; DNA: TGTGCCAGCAGCTTAAAACGAGCGGCCAACTCCTACAATGAGCAGTTCTTC
J: TRBJ2-7; V: TRBV3-1; D: .; size: many; CDR3: CASSHTSGPYEQYF; DNA: TGTGCCAGCAGCCACACCAGCGGGCCCTACGAGCAGTACTTC
J: TRBJ2-4; V: TRBV6-1; D: TRBD2; size: few; CDR3: CASSPGGTSGGVSKNIQYF; DNA: TGTGCCAGCAGTCCCGGGGGGACTAGCGGGGGGGTGTCCAAAAACATTCAGTACTTC
J: TRBJ2-3; V: TRBV24-1; D: .; size: many; CDR3: CATSDPGPTTDTQYF; DNA: TGTGCCACCAGTGATCCGGGACCTACCACAGATACGCAGTATTTT
J: TRBJ2-7; V: TRBV3-1; D: .; size: many; CDR3: CASSQDQGVYEQYF; DNA: TGTGCCAGCAGCCAAGATCAAGGAGTTTACGAGCAGTACTTC
J: TRBJ1-2; V: TRBV7-2; D: .; size: few; CDR3: CASSQTARGYTF; DNA: TGTGCCAGCAGCCAGACCGCAAGGGGCTACACCTTC
J: TRBJ2-1; V: TRBV18; D: .; size: .; CDR3: CASSKPLGQFRGNNEQFF; DNA: TGTGCCAGCTCAAAACCCCTCGGACAGTTTAGGGGGAACAATGAGCAGTTCTTC
J: TRBJ2-2; V: TRBV28; D: TRBD2; size: .; CDR3: CASSWWLAGPGELFF; DNA: TGTGCCAGCAGTTGGTGGTTAGCGGGGCCCGGGGAGCTGTTTTTT
J: TRBJ2-1; V: TRBV5-1; D: .; size: many; CDR3: CASSLDGGPGTEQFF; DNA: TGCGCCAGCAGCTTGGACGGGGGTCCGGGCACTGAGCAGTTCTTC
J: TRBJ2-7; V: TRBV29-1; D: TRBD2; size: few; CDR3: CSGGSGTYEQYF; DNA: TGCAGCGGAGGCAGCGGGACCTACGAGCAGTACTTC
J: TRBJ2-1; V: TRBV11-2; D: .; size: many; CDR3: CASSPVGGAGEQFF; DNA: TGTGCCAGCAGCCCTGTGGGGGGGGCAGGTGAGCAGTTCTTC
J: TRBJ2-2; V: TRBV27; D: .; size: .; CDR3: CASSLKDPNTGELFF; DNA: TGTGCCAGCAGTTTAAAAGATCCGAACACCGGGGAGCTGTTTTTT
J: TRBJ2-1; V: TRBV16; D: .; size: many; CDR3: CASSQSRGMSDEQFF; DNA: TGTGCCAGCAGCCAATCGCGCGGGATGAGTGATGAGCAGTTCTTC
J: TRBJ2-5; V: TRBV6-6; D: TRBD1; size: .; CDR3: CASSGQAEETQYF; DNA: TGTGCCAGCAGCGGACAGGCGGAAGAGACCCAGTACTTC
J: TRBJ2-3; V: TRBV4-2; D: TRBD2; size: few; CDR3: CASSPHLAGGTDTQYF; DNA: TGTGCCAGCAGCCCCCACCTAGCGGGAGGTACAGATACGCAGTATTTT
J: TRBJ2-3; V: TRBV5-6; D: TRBD1; size: .; CDR3: CASRTYNRDRRAKSTDTQYF; DNA: TGTGCCAGCAGGACATATAACCGGGACAGGAGGGCGAAAAGCACAGATACGCAGTATTTT